This is a list of T cell receptor beta chains from one sample in a study of cytomegalovirus exposure and HLA in healthy donors. TCRdb's table, derived via immunoSEQ multiplex PCR, lists solely in-frame clones and lacks some. The profile shows about 120,000 clones, approximately 72% of them singletons. Sequenced: PBMCs. These receptors all stem from a man aged 18 to 29 in good health and CMV-seronegative. Both conserved end residues are part of each CDR3. Each record gives: clone size, V gene, J gene, CDR3 protein. Not every row has a clone size; where given, it reads once, few, many or a size class.

abundance: -; v_gene: TRBV27; j_gene: TRBJ2-1; CDR3aa: CASRVGTGVGNEQFF
abundance: -; v_gene: TRBV30; j_gene: TRBJ2-3; CDR3aa: CAWSPRGLGTDTQYF
abundance: -; v_gene: TRBV30; j_gene: TRBJ1-5; CDR3aa: CAWSVRRGIQPQHF
abundance: -; v_gene: TRBV4-3; j_gene: TRBJ2-7; CDR3aa: CASSQAWDRSSYEQYF
abundance: -; v_gene: TRBV7-2; j_gene: TRBJ2-2; CDR3aa: CASSYGSGQGAGTGELFF
abundance: -; v_gene: TRBV6-6; j_gene: TRBJ1-2; CDR3aa: CASSPRPTGGYGYTF
abundance: few; v_gene: TRBV4-3; j_gene: TRBJ2-7; CDR3aa: CASSQGDGGVNEQYF
abundance: once; v_gene: TRBV6-6; j_gene: TRBJ2-1; CDR3aa: CASRRSHRGPGNEQFF
abundance: -; v_gene: TRBV5-4; j_gene: TRBJ1-2; CDR3aa: CASSPSPRQSYGYTF
abundance: -; v_gene: TRBV27; j_gene: TRBJ1-4; CDR3aa: CASSFSGGGEKLFF
abundance: -; v_gene: TRBV28; j_gene: TRBJ1-5; CDR3aa: CASIERGGVEVTQPQHF
abundance: -; v_gene: TRBV30; j_gene: TRBJ1-6; CDR3aa: CAWSVRRGSMKGSYNSPLHF
abundance: -; v_gene: TRBV2; j_gene: TRBJ2-1; CDR3aa: CASSGPGQGAVVNEQFF
abundance: -; v_gene: TRBV4-2; j_gene: TRBJ2-5; CDR3aa: CASSQVTGGALQETQYF
abundance: -; v_gene: TRBV19; j_gene: TRBJ2-7; CDR3aa: CASSNVKGAGYEQYF
abundance: -; v_gene: TRBV30; j_gene: TRBJ2-5; CDR3aa: CAYKDRAETQYF
abundance: -; v_gene: TRBV4-1; j_gene: TRBJ1-2; CDR3aa: CASSQVSEDNYGYTF
abundance: -; v_gene: TRBV9; j_gene: TRBJ2-7; CDR3aa: CASKSADEQYF
abundance: once; v_gene: TRBV28; j_gene: TRBJ2-1; CDR3aa: CASSWEDYNEQFF
abundance: -; v_gene: TRBV5-6; j_gene: TRBJ2-7; CDR3aa: CASSSTGLSSYEQYF
abundance: -; v_gene: TRBV6-5; j_gene: TRBJ2-7; CDR3aa: CASSYLRQGYEQYF
abundance: -; v_gene: TRBV15; j_gene: TRBJ1-4; CDR3aa: CATSMRAGEKLFF
abundance: few; v_gene: TRBV19; j_gene: TRBJ1-2; CDR3aa: CASIETGAGTGYTF
abundance: -; v_gene: TRBV28; j_gene: TRBJ2-7; CDR3aa: CASRPGQFPSYEQYF
abundance: few; v_gene: TRBV10-3; j_gene: TRBJ2-5; CDR3aa: CAISEGGLQETQYF
abundance: -; v_gene: TRBV5-1; j_gene: TRBJ2-3; CDR3aa: CASRSGTGDTQYF
abundance: -; v_gene: TRBV19; j_gene: TRBJ1-5; CDR3aa: CASRPGGGDSNQPQHF
abundance: -; v_gene: TRBV6-5; j_gene: -; CDR3aa: CASSILWAPHEQYF
abundance: -; v_gene: TRBV11-2; j_gene: TRBJ2-1; CDR3aa: CASSLGPNRGGQSEQFF
abundance: few; v_gene: TRBV10-3; j_gene: TRBJ2-2; CDR3aa: CAISESGGGGELFF
abundance: -; v_gene: TRBV7-8; j_gene: TRBJ1-1; CDR3aa: CASSRIDADLNTEAFF
abundance: -; v_gene: TRBV2; j_gene: TRBJ2-4; CDR3aa: CASSEETGAKNIQYF
abundance: -; v_gene: TRBV6-1; j_gene: TRBJ1-5; CDR3aa: CASSEHTGGNGNQPQHF
abundance: few; v_gene: TRBV11-2; j_gene: TRBJ1-1; CDR3aa: CASSLVRAFF
abundance: -; v_gene: TRBV9; j_gene: TRBJ1-1; CDR3aa: CASSVGAGTEAFF
abundance: -; v_gene: TRBV5-1; j_gene: TRBJ2-2; CDR3aa: CASSFGTSLRGDTGELFF
abundance: -; v_gene: TRBV5-6; j_gene: TRBJ2-3; CDR3aa: CASSLEGREWSDTQYF
abundance: -; v_gene: TRBV9; j_gene: TRBJ2-4; CDR3aa: CASSTTGIQYF
abundance: -; v_gene: TRBV7-2; j_gene: TRBJ1-1; CDR3aa: CASSQQGEWAAEAFF
abundance: -; v_gene: TRBV5-6; j_gene: TRBJ1-5; CDR3aa: CASSLTGGQPQHF
abundance: few; v_gene: TRBV19; j_gene: TRBJ1-2; CDR3aa: CASSGQGVSYGYTF
abundance: -; v_gene: TRBV5-1; j_gene: TRBJ2-7; CDR3aa: CASSLAAGGYEQYF
abundance: -; v_gene: TRBV10-3; j_gene: TRBJ2-7; CDR3aa: CAISDRDRGSYEQYF
abundance: -; v_gene: TRBV28; j_gene: TRBJ2-7; CDR3aa: CASSMAMTSGAYEQYF
abundance: few; v_gene: TRBV5-5; j_gene: TRBJ2-2; CDR3aa: CASRPVGPGELFF
abundance: -; v_gene: TRBV7-2; j_gene: TRBJ2-7; CDR3aa: CASSFPGPHEQYF
abundance: -; v_gene: TRBV11-3; j_gene: TRBJ2-2; CDR3aa: CASSLSGSSTGELFF